This T cell receptor beta chain came from a study of shared clonotypes between healthy human individuals. The overall study: Three CD4 naive, three CD4 memory, two CD8 naive and one CD8 memory plate were used per donor. Findings of the study overall: Depth of sequencing was expected to influence donor clonotype sharing.

CD45RO-negative cells were positively selected for CCR7, leaving out terminally differentiated effector memory CD45RA+ cells. About 30,000 T cell genomes, or about 0.2 ug DNA, went into the sorted-subset replicate PCRs. Sequenced by immunoSEQ multiplex PCR; TCRdb stores in-frame clones only, minus some. The sample carries some 2.1 million clones, just under 95% recorded once. The CDR3 runs to 13 residues. Germline V gene lookup returns CDR1 SGHDT and CDR2 YYEEEE. Trimming shortened V by 4 bases and J by 6 bases, and 12 bases separated the two germline ends. As to this clone: Antigen unknown.

J is TRBJ2-3 and V is TRBV5-6; weak D call: TRBD2 (5 bases). The sequence came from a young man in good health. Some clones in this sample may be carry-over from other donors' samples. Sequencing input: naive CD8+ T cells from PBMCs. The DNA for the CDR3 is TGTGCCAGCAGCCCATCCTCGGGGGATACGCAGTATTTT. It codes for CASSPSSGDTQYF.